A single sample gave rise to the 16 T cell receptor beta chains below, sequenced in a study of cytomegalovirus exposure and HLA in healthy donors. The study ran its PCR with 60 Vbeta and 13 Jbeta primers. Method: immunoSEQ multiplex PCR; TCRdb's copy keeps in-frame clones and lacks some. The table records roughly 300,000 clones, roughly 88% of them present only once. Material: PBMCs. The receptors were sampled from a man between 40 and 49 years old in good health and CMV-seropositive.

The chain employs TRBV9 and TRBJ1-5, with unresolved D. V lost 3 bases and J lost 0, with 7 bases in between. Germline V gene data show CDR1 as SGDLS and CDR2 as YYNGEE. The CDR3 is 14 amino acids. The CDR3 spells CASSATDSNQPQHF. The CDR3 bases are TGTGCCAGCAGCGCAACAGATAGCAATCAGCCCCAGCATTTT.

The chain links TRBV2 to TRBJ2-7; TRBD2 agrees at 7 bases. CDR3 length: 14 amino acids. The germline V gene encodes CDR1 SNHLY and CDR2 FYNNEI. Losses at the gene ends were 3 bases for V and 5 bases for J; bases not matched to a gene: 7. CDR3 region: CASSDGGSSDEQYF. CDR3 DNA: TGTGCCAGCAGTGATGGCGGGAGCTCTGACGAGCAGTACTTC.

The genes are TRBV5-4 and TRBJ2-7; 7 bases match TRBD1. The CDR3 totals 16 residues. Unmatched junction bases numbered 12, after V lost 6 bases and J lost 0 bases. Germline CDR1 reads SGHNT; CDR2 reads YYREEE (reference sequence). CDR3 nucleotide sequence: TGTGCCAGCAACTCCTTTGGACAGGAAAACTCCTACGAGCAGTACTTC. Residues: CASNSFGQENSYEQYF.

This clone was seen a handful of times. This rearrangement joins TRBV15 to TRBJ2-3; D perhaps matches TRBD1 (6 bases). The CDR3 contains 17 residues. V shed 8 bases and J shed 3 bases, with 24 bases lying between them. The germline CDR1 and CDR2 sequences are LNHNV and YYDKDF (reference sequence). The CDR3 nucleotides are TGTGCCACCCAGGTGGGAATTTCGGCTGACAGGACAGATACGCAGTATTTT. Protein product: CATQVGISADRTDTQYF.

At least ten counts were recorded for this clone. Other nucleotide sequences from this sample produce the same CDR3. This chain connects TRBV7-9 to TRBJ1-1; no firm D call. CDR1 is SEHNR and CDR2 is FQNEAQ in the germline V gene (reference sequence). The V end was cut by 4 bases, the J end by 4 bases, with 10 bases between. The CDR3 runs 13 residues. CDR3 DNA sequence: TGTGCCAGCAGCTCAGGAAGTGGCACTGAAGCTTTCTTT. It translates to CASSSGSGTEAFF.

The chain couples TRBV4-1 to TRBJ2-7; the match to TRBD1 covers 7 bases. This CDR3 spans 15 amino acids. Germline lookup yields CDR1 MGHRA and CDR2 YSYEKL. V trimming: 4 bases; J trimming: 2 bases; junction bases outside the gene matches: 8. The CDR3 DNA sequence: TGCGCCAGCAGCCTCCTATGGGACAGTCCCTACGAGCAGTACTTC. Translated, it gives CASSLLWDSPYEQYF.

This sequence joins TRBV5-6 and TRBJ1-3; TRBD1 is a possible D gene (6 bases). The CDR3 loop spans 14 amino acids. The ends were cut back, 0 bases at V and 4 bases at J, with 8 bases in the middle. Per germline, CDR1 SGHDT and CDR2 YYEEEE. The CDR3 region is CASSLGGTGNTIYF. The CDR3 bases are TGTGCCAGCAGCTTGGGGGGGACAGGAAACACCATATATTTT. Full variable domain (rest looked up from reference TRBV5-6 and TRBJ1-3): DAGVTQSPTHLIKTRGQQVTLRCSPKSGHDTVSWYQQALGQGPQFIFQYYEEEERQRGNFPDRFSGHQFPNYSSELNVNALLLGDSALYLCASSLGGTGNTIYFGEGSWLTVV.

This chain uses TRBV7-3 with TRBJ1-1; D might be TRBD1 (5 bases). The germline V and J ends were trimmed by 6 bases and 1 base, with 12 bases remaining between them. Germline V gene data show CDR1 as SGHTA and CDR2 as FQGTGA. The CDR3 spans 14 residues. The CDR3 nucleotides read TGTGCCAGCAGACGTCTGGGGGGGAACACTGAAGCTTTCTTT. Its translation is CASRRLGGNTEAFF. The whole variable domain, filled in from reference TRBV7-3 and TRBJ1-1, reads GAGVSQTPSNKVTEKGKYVELRCDPISGHTALYWYRQSLGQGPEFLIYFQGTGAADDSGLPNDRFFAVRPEGSVSTLKIQRTERGDSAVYLCASRRLGGNTEAFFGQGTRLTVV.

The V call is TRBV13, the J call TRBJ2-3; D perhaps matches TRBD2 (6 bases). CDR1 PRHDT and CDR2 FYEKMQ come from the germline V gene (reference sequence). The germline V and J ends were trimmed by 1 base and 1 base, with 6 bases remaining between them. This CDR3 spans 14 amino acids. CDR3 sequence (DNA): TGTGCCAGCAGCTTAGCGGGAGGCACAGATACGCAGTATTTT. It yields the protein CASSLAGGTDTQYF.

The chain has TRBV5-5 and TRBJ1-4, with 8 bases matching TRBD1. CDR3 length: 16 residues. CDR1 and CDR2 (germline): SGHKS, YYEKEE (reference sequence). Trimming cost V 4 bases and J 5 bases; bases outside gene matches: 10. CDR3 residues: CASSPLPGQVNEKLFF. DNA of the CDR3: TGTGCCAGCAGCCCCCTCCCGGGACAGGTGAATGAAAAACTGTTTTTT.

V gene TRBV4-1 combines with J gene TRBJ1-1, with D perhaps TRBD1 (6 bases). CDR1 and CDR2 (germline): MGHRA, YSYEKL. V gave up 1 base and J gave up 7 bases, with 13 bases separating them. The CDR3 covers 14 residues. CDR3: CASSQGRGGDEAFF. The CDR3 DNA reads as TGCGCCAGCAGCCAAGGTCGAGGGGGGGATGAAGCTTTCTTT.

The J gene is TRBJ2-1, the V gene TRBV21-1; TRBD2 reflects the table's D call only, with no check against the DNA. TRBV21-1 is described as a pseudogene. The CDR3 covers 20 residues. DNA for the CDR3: TGTGCCAGCAGTTGTGGTCGGCAACTAGCGGGCACGCTTTCCTACAATGAGCAGTTCTTC. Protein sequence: CASSCGRQLAGTLSYNEQFF.

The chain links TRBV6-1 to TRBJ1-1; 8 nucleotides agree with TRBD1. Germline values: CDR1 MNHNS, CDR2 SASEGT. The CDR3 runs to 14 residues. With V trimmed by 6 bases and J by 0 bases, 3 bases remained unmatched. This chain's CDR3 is CASRPDRVNTEAFF. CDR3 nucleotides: TGTGCCAGCAGACCGGACAGGGTGAACACTGAAGCTTTCTTT.

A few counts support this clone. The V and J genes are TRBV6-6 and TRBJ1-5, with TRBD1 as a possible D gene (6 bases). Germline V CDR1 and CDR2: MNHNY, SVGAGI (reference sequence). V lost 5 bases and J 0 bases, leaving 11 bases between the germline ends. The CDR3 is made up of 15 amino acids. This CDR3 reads CASSKQGVSNQPQHF. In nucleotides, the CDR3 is TGTGCCAGCAGTAAACAGGGAGTTAGCAATCAGCCCCAGCATTTT.

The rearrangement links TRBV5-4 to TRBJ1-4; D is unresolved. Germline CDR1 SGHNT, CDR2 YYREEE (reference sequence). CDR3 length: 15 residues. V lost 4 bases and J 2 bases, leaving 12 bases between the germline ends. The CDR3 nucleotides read TGTGCCAGCAGCCCCCCTGGCGGTACTAATGAAAAACTGTTTTTT. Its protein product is CASSPPGGTNEKLFF.

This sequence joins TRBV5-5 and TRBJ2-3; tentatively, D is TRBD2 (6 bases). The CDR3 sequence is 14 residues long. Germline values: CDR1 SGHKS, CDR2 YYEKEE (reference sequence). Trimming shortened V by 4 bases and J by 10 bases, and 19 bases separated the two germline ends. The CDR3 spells CASSPRSLAQAQYF. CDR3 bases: TGTGCCAGCAGCCCACGCTCACTAGCCCAAGCGCAGTATTTT.